This T cell receptor beta chain was identified in a study of technical replicates of blood from a handful of donors. Using immunoSEQ multiplex PCR, the repertoire was profiled, and TCRdb retains in-frame clones only, with some absent. The sample shows approximately 76,000 clones, 80% to 90% of them seen only once. The CDR3 consists of 13 residues. Germline CDR1 and CDR2: SGHRS and YFSETQ. Trimming cost V 0 bases and J 5 bases, with 9 bases left between them. The rearrangement links TRBV5-1 to TRBJ2-7; D perhaps matches TRBD2 (5 bases). This receptor was obtained from a human donor in good health. Some clones in this sample may be carry-over from other donors' samples. The sequenced sample was PBMCs. The CDR3 coding sequence is TGCGCCAGCAGCTTGGCCGGAGGCAACGAGCAGTACTTC. This sequence encodes CASSLAGGNEQYF. Full variable domain (remainder filled in from reference TRBV5-1 and TRBJ2-7): KAGVTQTPRYLIKTRGQQVTLSCSPISGHRSVSWYQQTPGQGLQFLFEYFSETQRNKGNFPGRFSGRQFSNSRSEMNVSTLELGDSALYLCASSLAGGNEQYFGPGTRLTVT.